The source of this T cell receptor beta chain is a study of early T cells in non-severe SARS-CoV-2 infection. Overall study: It was bulk RNA from unsorted whole blood that was sequenced, and the chains were unpaired.

This clonotype was counted ten times or more. There are 15 residues in the CDR3. CDR1 SEHNR and CDR2 FQNEAQ come from the germline V gene (reference sequence). V dropped 5 bases and J dropped 0 bases, with 10 bases sitting between them. Researchers tagged individual cDNA molecules with unique molecular identifiers. From the 5' RACE reads, TCRdb called clonotypes with MiXCR, one entry per CDR3 protein. The table records approximately 50,000 distinct CDR3 sequences, roughly 7.7% of them present only once. This receptor was identified in an adult who was a healthcare worker with PCR-confirmed SARS-CoV-2 infection or an uninfected control (not recorded which). Sequencing was done on a sample of whole blood. The genes are TRBV7-9 and TRBJ1-4; perhaps TRBD1 as D (6 bases). The CDR3 spells CASSPQGATNEKLFF. The CDR3 DNA sequence: TGTGCCAGCAGCCCACAGGGAGCAACTAATGAAAAACTGTTTTTT.